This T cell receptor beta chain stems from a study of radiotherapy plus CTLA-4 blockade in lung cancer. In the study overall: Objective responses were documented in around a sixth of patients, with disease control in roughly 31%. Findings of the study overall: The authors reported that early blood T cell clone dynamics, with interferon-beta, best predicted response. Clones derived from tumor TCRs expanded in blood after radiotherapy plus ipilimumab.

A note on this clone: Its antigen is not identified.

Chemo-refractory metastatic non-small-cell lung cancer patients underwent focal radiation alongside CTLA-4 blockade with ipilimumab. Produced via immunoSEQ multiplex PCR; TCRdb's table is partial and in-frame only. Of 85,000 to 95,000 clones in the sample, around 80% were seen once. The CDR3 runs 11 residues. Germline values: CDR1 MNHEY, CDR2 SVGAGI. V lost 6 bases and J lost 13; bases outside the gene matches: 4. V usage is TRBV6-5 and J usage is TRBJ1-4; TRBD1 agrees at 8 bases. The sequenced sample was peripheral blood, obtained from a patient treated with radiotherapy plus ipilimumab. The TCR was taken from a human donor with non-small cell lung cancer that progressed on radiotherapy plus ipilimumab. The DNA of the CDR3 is TGTGCCAGCAGAGGACAGGGAAGACTGTTTTTT. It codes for CASRGQGRLFF.